The 24 T cell receptor beta chains reported below all come from one sample, sequenced in a study of CD8+ T cells in alopecia areata. Isolated RNA was reverse transcribed into cDNA used as the sequencing template. Only in-frame clones appear in the TCRdb table, and some are missing; sequencing was by immunoSEQ multiplex PCR. This sample yields over 200,000 clones, of which 50% to 70% are seen a single time; around 0.44% belongs to the top ten. Sample: CD4+ T cells sorted from blood, taken at week 0. The receptors were sampled from a human donor with alopecia areata.

This clone was seen only once. The chain has TRBV4-1 and TRBJ1-5; a possible D gene is TRBD1 (6 bases). The V end was cut by 0 bases, the J end by 6 bases, with 12 bases between. The CDR3 has 15 residues. Germline CDR1 and CDR2: MGHRA and YSYEKL. CDR3 sequence (DNA): TGCGCCAGCAGCCAAGAAGGGGGAGGGGGTCAGCCCCAGCATTTT. Amino acids: CASSQEGGGGQPQHF.

This clone appeared once. The chain carries TRBV29-1 and TRBJ2-7, with a tentative D call TRBD1 (5 bases). Trimming removed 4 bases at V and 3 bases at J, with 13 bases between. Germline values: CDR1 SQVTM, CDR2 ANQGSEA. The CDR3 spans 13 residues. Written as DNA, the CDR3 is TGCAGCGTTGTAGGAACAGGTAACTACGAGCAGTACTTC. It is translated as CSVVGTGNYEQYF.

V is TRBV7-9 and J is TRBJ1-5; unclear D gene. This CDR3 region has 14 residues. Looked up from germline, CDR1 is SEHNR and CDR2 is FQNEAQ (reference sequence). V was cut by 4 bases and J by 0 bases, with 7 bases left in between. In DNA form, the CDR3 reads TGTGCCAGCAGCTCCGGGTATAGCAATCAGCCCCAGCATTTT. Its protein product is CASSSGYSNQPQHF. The variable domain in full, completed from reference TRBV7-9 and TRBJ1-5, reads DTGVSQNPRHKITKRGQNVTFRCDPISEHNRLYWYRQTLGQGPEFLTYFQNEAQLEKSRLLSDRFSAERPKGSFSTLEIQRTEQGDSAMYLCASSSGYSNQPQHFGDGTRLSIL.

Remarks on this clone: This CDR3 is also generated by other DNA sequences in the sample. V is TRBV30 and J is TRBJ1-5; D is uncertain. The CDR3 covers 13 residues. V was cut by 0 bases and J by 3 bases, with 6 bases left in between. The V gene's germline CDR1 is GTSNPN and CDR2 SVGIG (reference sequence). CDR3 sequence (DNA): TGTGCCTGGAGTGTAGAGGCCAATCAGCCCCAGCATTTT. Translated, it gives CAWSVEANQPQHF.

J is TRBJ2-7 and V is TRBV29-1, with TRBD2 matching over 12 bases. V dropped 6 bases and J dropped 3; count of bases not matched to a gene: 6. The CDR3 totals 14 residues. Germline V gene lookup returns CDR1 SQVTM and CDR2 ANQGSEA. CDR3: CSVARTSGDYEQYF. In DNA, the CDR3 is TGCAGCGTAGCGAGGACTAGCGGGGACTACGAGCAGTACTTC.

The V call is TRBV5-1, the J call TRBJ2-7; TRBD1 is a possible D gene (5 bases). The CDR3 is 12 amino acids. Trimming shortened V by 2 bases and J by 6 bases, and 9 bases separated the two germline ends. Germline-derived CDR1 and CDR2 are SGHRS and YFSETQ. CDR3 residues: CASSFPTAEQYF. The CDR3 coding sequence is TGCGCCAGCAGCTTTCCGACAGCCGAGCAGTACTTC. The full variable domain, its missing parts supplied by reference TRBV5-1 and TRBJ2-7, is KAGVTQTPRYLIKTRGQQVTLSCSPISGHRSVSWYQQTPGQGLQFLFEYFSETQRNKGNFPGRFSGRQFSNSRSEMNVSTLELGDSALYLCASSFPTAEQYFGPGTRLTVT.

The chain is built from TRBV6-1 and TRBJ2-7; unclear D gene. This CDR3 region has 15 residues. V lost 2 bases and J lost 0, with 11 bases in between. Germline V gene data show CDR1 as MNHNS and CDR2 as SASEGT. The CDR3 sequence is CASSESGGSSYEQYF. The CDR3 region has the DNA TGTGCCAGCAGTGAATCTGGCGGCAGCTCCTACGAGCAGTACTTC.

The chain is built from TRBV30 and TRBJ2-7, with TRBD2 matching 12 bases. This CDR3 is built from 15 residues. V lost 2 bases to trimming and J lost 6 bases; unmatched junction nucleotides: 8. The V gene's germline CDR1 is GTSNPN and CDR2 SVGIG (reference sequence). The CDR3 coding sequence is TGTGCCTGGAGTTTCCCTAGCGGGGGGGCCCGCGAGCAGTACTTC. Protein product: CAWSFPSGGAREQYF. The full variable domain, with the rest looked up from reference TRBV30 and TRBJ2-7, is SQTIHQWPATLVQPVGSPLSLECTVEGTSNPNLYWYRQAAGRGLQLLFYSVGIGQISSEVPQNLSASRPQDRQFILSSKKLLLSDSGFYLCAWSFPSGGAREQYFGPGTRLTVT.

The rearrangement uses TRBV5-1 and TRBJ1-2; weak D call: TRBD1 (6 bases). Deletions cut 0 bases from V and 4 bases from J, with 13 bases between. This CDR3 is built from 15 residues. CDR1 is SGHRS, CDR2 YFSETQ, per germline. CDR3 sequence reads: CASSLAGGAGYGYTF. The CDR3 DNA sequence: TGCGCCAGCAGCTTGGCCGGGGGCGCCGGCTATGGCTACACCTTC. Together with reference TRBV5-1 and TRBJ1-2, the CDR3 gives the full variable domain: KAGVTQTPRYLIKTRGQQVTLSCSPISGHRSVSWYQQTPGQGLQFLFEYFSETQRNKGNFPGRFSGRQFSNSRSEMNVSTLELGDSALYLCASSLAGGAGYGYTFGSGTRLTVV.

The gene calls are TRBV15 and TRBJ1-2, with TRBD1 matching over 8 bases. J lost 2 bases, V lost 1 base, and 0 bases had no gene match. Germline V gene sequence: CDR1 LNHNV, CDR2 YYDKDF (reference sequence). This CDR3 spans 14 amino acids. The CDR3 sequence is CATSRGQGNYGYTF. For the CDR3, the DNA is TGTGCCACCAGCAGAGGACAGGGGAACTATGGCTACACCTTC.

The chain recombines TRBV4-1 with TRBJ2-1; D remains ambiguous. The CDR3 is made up of 16 amino acids. The ends were cut back, 1 base at V and 1 base at J, with 11 bases in the middle. The germline gives CDR1 MGHRA, CDR2 YSYEKL. CDR3 nucleotide sequence: TGCGCCAGCAGCCAAGTTGACCTCGTGTCCTACAATGAGCAGTTCTTC. The encoded protein is CASSQVDLVSYNEQFF.

This clone has only a few counts. The chain carries TRBV29-1 and TRBJ2-7; D is ambiguous. Germline V gives CDR1 SQVTM, CDR2 ANQGSEA. The CDR3 is 13 residues long. The CDR3, as DNA: TGCAGTTCCAAGGTGATGGGGTTGGACGAGCAGTACTTC. This encodes CSSKVMGLDEQYF.

This chain connects TRBV7-8 to TRBJ2-3; no definite D call. V was clipped by 5 bases and J by 3 bases, with 0 bases between them. CDR3 length equals 10 residues. CDR1 and CDR2 from the germline V gene are SGHVS and FQNEAQ. CDR3 sequence: CASSTDTQYF. CDR3 bases: TGTGCCAGCAGCACAGATACGCAGTATTTT.

This clone was observed a few times. The V call is TRBV5-1, the J call TRBJ2-7; the D gene could be TRBD1 or TRBD2 (5 bases each). This CDR3 has 12 residues. The germline gives CDR1 SGHRS, CDR2 YFSETQ. V lost 3 bases to trimming and J lost 4 bases, with 8 bases between them. In nucleotides, the CDR3 is TGCGCCAGCAGCTGGGACCGGTACGAGCAGTACTTC. Translation gives CASSWDRYEQYF.

This clone was seen just once. This chain joins TRBV4-1 and TRBJ2-1, with TRBD2 as a possible D gene (6 bases). Germline assignment: CDR1 MGHRA and CDR2 YSYEKL. V was pared by 1 base and J by 0 bases, with 13 bases between. This CDR3 comprises 17 residues. The CDR3 nucleotides read TGCGCCAGCAGCCAAGCCGGGACTCCAAGCTCCTACAATGAGCAGTTCTTC. It is translated as CASSQAGTPSSYNEQFF.

This clone was found a few times. This chain connects TRBV19 to TRBJ2-5; D ambiguous. The V gene's germline CDR1 is LNHDA and CDR2 SQIVND (reference sequence). The length of the CDR3 is 11 residues. Trimming stripped 4 bases from V and 5 bases from J, with 5 bases between. The CDR3: CASSSRETQYF. The CDR3 coding sequence is TGTGCCAGTAGTAGTCGTGAGACCCAGTACTTC.

This chain connects TRBV11-2 to TRBJ1-1; a possible D gene is TRBD1 (6 bases). Trimming left V 3 bases short and J 5 bases short, with 13 bases between. This CDR3 spans 14 amino acids. Germline V CDR1 and CDR2: SGHAT, FQNNGV. The CDR3 loop reads CASSLAGVRTEAFF. CDR3 nucleotides: TGTGCCAGCAGCTTGGCAGGGGTAAGGACTGAAGCTTTCTTT.

This clone was counted many times. The chain links TRBV6-1 to TRBJ1-6; 8 bases map to TRBD1. Germline loops: CDR1 MNHNS, CDR2 SASEGT. V was pared by 2 bases and J by 9 bases, with 9 bases of the junction left unmatched. The CDR3 contains 16 residues. The CDR3 nucleotides read TGTGCCAGCAGTGAAAGGGGACAGGACAATGGTTCACCCCTCCACTTT. The encoded protein is CASSERGQDNGSPLHF.

The chain has TRBV5-1 and TRBJ2-1; D perhaps matches TRBD1 (5 bases). V gave up 0 bases and J gave up 2 bases, with 9 bases separating them. The V gene's germline CDR1 is SGHRS and CDR2 YFSETQ. This CDR3 comprises 15 residues. CDR3: CASSLGQGPYNEQFF. The CDR3 coding sequence is TGCGCCAGCAGCTTGGGGCAGGGTCCCTACAATGAGCAGTTCTTC.

The rearrangement links TRBV29-1 to TRBJ1-5; D unclear. This CDR3 contains 14 residues. Germline V CDR1 and CDR2: SQVTM, ANQGSEA. Between the trimmed V and J ends, which lost 4 bases and 2 bases, there was a span of 12 bases. CDR3 coding DNA: TGCAGCGTTGGGTATGGAGGCCGCAATCAGCCCCAGCATTTT. Translation gives CSVGYGGRNQPQHF. Variable domain in full (rest from reference TRBV29-1 and TRBJ1-5): SAVISQKPSRDICQRGTSLTIQCQVDSQVTMMFWYRQQPGQSLTLIATANQGSEATYESGFVIDKFPISRPNLTFSTLTVSNMSPEDSSIYLCSVGYGGRNQPQHFGDGTRLSIL.

This clone was counted once. The rearrangement links TRBV6-6 to TRBJ2-3; 7 bases align to TRBD1. Germline V gene sequence: CDR1 MNHNY, CDR2 SVGAGI (reference sequence). J gave up 0 bases and V 9 bases, and 6 bases lay outside the gene matches. The CDR3 is 14 amino acids. CDR3 coding DNA: TGTGCCAGTTCCCCGGGACAGAGCACAGATACGCAGTATTTT. Encoded protein: CASSPGQSTDTQYF.

The chain links TRBV30 to TRBJ1-6; D is unresolved. This CDR3 is built from 13 residues. The germline gives CDR1 GTSNPN, CDR2 SVGIG (reference sequence). V was clipped by 3 bases and J by 10 bases, with 13 bases between them. The CDR3: CAWSPTPQSPLHF. CDR3 DNA sequence: TGTGCCTGGAGCCCAACACCCCAATCACCCCTCCACTTT.

This clone was detected a few times. V usage is TRBV5-1 and J usage is TRBJ1-2; perhaps TRBD1 as D (6 bases). There are 13 residues in the CDR3. Trimming took off 6 bases at V and 7 bases at J, with 16 bases between the two ends. Germline V gene lookup returns CDR1 SGHRS and CDR2 YFSETQ. Here the CDR3 DNA reads TGCGCCAGCACCCCCCATGGGGGGCTTGGCTACACCTTC. Its translation: CASTPHGGLGYTF.

This clone was observed a handful of times. The chain joins TRBV2 to TRBJ2-6; either TRBD1 or TRBD2 may fit D (5 bases each). Per germline, CDR1 SNHLY and CDR2 FYNNEI. V lost 5 bases to trimming and J lost 8 bases, with 10 bases between them. The CDR3 loop spans 13 amino acids. The CDR3 region has the DNA TGTGCCAGCAGTAGGGACGGACCCAACGTCCTGACTTTC. Its translation is CASSRDGPNVLTF.